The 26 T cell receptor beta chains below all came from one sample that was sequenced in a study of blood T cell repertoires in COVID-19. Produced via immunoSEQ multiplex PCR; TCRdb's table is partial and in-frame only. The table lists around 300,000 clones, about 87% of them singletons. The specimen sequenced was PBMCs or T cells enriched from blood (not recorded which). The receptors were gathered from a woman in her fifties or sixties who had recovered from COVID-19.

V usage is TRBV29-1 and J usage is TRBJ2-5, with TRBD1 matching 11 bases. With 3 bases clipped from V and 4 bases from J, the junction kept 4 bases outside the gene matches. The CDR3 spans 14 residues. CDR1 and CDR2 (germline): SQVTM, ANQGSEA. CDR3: CSVERGTGGETQYF. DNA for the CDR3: TGCAGCGTTGAGCGGGGGACAGGGGGAGAGACCCAGTACTTC.

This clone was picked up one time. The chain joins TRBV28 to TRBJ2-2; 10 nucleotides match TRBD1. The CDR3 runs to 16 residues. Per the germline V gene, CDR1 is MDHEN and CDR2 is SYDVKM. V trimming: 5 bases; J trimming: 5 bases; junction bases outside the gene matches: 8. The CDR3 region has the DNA TGTGCCAGCAGTCTTCCGGGACAGGGGAAGACCGGGGAGCTGTTTTTT. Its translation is CASSLPGQGKTGELFF. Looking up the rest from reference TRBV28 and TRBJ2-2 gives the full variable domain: DVKVTQSSRYLVKRTGEKVFLECVQDMDHENMFWYRQDPGLGLRLIYFSYDVKMKEKGDIPEGYSVSREKKERFSLILESASTNQTSMYLCASSLPGQGKTGELFFGEGSRLTVL.

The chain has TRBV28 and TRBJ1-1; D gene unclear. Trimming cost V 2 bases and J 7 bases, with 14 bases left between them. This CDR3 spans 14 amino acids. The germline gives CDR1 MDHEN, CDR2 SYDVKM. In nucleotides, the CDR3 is TGTGCCAGCAGTTTAGGAGCACCGACTATTGAAGCTTTCTTT. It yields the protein CASSLGAPTIEAFF. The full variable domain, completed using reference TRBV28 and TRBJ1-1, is DVKVTQSSRYLVKRTGEKVFLECVQDMDHENMFWYRQDPGLGLRLIYFSYDVKMKEKGDIPEGYSVSREKKERFSLILESASTNQTSMYLCASSLGAPTIEAFFGQGTRLTVV.

The chain's CDR3 is CASSLDAGRSYEQYF. As DNA, the CDR3 is TGTGCCAGCAGCTTGGATGCAGGGCGCTCCTACGAGCAGTACTTC. The chain has TRBV5-4 and TRBJ2-7, with TRBD1 as a possible D gene (5 bases). CDR1 SGHNT and CDR2 YYREEE come from the germline V gene (reference sequence). This CDR3 has 15 residues. V was clipped by 0 bases and J by 0 bases, with 10 bases between them. Full variable domain (outside the CDR3, taken from reference TRBV5-4 and TRBJ2-7): ETGVTQSPTHLIKTRGQQVTLRCSSQSGHNTVSWYQQALGQGPQFIFQYYREEENGRGNFPPRFSGLQFPNYSSELNVNALELDDSALYLCASSLDAGRSYEQYFGPGTRLTVT.

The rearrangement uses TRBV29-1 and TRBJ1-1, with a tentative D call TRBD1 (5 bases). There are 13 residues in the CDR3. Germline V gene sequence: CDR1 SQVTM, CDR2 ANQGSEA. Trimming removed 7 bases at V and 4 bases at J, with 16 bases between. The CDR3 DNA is TGCAGCGCCCAGTGGGGGGAATCCACTGAAGCTTTCTTT. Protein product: CSAQWGESTEAFF.

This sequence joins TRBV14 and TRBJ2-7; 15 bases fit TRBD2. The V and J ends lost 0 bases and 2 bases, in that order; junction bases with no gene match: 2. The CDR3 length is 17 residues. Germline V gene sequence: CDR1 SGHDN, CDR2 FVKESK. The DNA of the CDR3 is TGTGCCAGCAGCCAAGATGGACTAGCGGGAGGGCCCTACGAGCAGTACTTC. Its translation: CASSQDGLAGGPYEQYF.

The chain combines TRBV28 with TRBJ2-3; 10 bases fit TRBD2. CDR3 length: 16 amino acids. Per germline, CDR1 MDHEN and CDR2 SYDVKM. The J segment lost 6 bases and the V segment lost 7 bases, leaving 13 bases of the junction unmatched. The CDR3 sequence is CASKRTSGWRGDTQYF. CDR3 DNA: TGTGCCAGCAAGAGGACTAGCGGTTGGCGAGGGGATACGCAGTATTTT.

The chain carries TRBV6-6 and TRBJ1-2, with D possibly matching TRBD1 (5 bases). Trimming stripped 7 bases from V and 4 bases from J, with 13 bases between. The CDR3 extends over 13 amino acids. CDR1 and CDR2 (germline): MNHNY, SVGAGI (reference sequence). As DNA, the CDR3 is TGTGCCAGCACCCCCAGGGAAGGCTATGGCTACACCTTC. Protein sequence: CASTPREGYGYTF.

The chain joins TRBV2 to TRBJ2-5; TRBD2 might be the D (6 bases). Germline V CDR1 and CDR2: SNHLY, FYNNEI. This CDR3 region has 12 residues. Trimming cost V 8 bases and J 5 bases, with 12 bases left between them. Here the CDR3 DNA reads TGTGCCAGCCAGCGGGCCAGGGAGACCCAGTACTTC. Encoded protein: CASQRARETQYF.

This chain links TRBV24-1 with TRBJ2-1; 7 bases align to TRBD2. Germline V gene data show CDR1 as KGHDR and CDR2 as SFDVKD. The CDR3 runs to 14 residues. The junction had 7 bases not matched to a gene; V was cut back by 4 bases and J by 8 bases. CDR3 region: CATSEVARGDEQFF. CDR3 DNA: TGTGCCACCAGTGAAGTCGCCCGGGGGGATGAGCAGTTCTTC.

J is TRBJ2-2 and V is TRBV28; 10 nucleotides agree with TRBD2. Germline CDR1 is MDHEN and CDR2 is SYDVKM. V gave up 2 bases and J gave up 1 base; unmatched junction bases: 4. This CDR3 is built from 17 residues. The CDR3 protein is CASSLRGTSENTGELFF. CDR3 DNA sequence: TGTGCCAGCAGTTTACGAGGGACTAGCGAGAACACCGGGGAGCTGTTTTTT.

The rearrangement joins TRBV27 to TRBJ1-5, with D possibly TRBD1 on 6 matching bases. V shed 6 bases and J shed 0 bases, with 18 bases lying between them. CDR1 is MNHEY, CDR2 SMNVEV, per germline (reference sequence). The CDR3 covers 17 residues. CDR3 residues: CASSPRPGAYSNQPQHF. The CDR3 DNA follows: TGTGCCAGCAGCCCTCGCCCAGGGGCATATAGCAATCAGCCCCAGCATTTT.

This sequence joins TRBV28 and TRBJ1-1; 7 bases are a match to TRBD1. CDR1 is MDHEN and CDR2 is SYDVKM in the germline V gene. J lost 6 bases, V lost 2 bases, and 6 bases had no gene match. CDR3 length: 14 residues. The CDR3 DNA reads TGTGCCAGCAGTTTACTCAGGGGGACCGCTGAAGCTTTCTTT. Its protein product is CASSLLRGTAEAFF. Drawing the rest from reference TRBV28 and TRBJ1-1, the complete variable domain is DVKVTQSSRYLVKRTGEKVFLECVQDMDHENMFWYRQDPGLGLRLIYFSYDVKMKEKGDIPEGYSVSREKKERFSLILESASTNQTSMYLCASSLLRGTAEAFFGQGTRLTVV.

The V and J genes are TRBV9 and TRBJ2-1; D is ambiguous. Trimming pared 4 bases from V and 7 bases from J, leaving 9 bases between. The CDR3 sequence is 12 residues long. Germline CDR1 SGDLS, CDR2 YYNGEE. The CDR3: CASSPQENEQFF. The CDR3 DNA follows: TGTGCCAGCAGCCCCCAAGAGAATGAGCAGTTCTTC.

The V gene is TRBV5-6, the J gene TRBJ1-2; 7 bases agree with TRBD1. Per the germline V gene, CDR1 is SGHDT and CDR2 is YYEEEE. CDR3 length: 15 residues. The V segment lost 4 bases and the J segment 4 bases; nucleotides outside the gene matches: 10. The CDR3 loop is CASSQGTAHLYGYTF. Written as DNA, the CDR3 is TGTGCCAGCAGCCAAGGGACAGCACACCTCTATGGCTACACCTTC.

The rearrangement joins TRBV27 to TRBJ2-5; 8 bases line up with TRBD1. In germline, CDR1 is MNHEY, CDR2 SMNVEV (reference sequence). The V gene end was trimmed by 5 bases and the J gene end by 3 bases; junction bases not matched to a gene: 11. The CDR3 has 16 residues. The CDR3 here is CASSISWQGAKETQYF. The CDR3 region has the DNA TGTGCCAGCAGTATTTCGTGGCAGGGGGCCAAAGAGACCCAGTACTTC.

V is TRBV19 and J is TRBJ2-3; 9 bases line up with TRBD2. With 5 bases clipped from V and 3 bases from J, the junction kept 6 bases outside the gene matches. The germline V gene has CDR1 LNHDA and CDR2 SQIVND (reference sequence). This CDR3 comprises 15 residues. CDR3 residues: CASSSPSGMTDTQYF. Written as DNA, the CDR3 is TGTGCCAGTAGTTCACCTAGCGGGATGACAGATACGCAGTATTTT.

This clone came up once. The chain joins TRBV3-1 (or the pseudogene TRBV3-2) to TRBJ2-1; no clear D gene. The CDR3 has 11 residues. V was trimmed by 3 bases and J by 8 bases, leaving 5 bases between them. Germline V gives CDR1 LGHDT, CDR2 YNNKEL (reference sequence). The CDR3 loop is CASSQADEQFF. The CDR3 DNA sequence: TGTGCCAGCAGCCAGGCGGATGAGCAGTTCTTC.

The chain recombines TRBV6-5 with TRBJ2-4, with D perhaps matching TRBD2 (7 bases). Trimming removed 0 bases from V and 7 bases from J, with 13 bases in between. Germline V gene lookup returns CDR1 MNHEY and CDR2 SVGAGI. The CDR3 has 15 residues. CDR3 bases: TGTGCCAGCAGTTACTCGCCGGGGGGCCGGAACATTCAGTACTTC. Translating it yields CASSYSPGGRNIQYF.

For the CDR3, the DNA is TGCAGCGCTGGTCGGGGGGGTGGAGGCTACACCTTC. This encodes CSAGRGGGGYTF. The chain carries TRBV29-1 and TRBJ1-2; a possible D gene is TRBD1 (5 bases). V shed 7 bases and J shed 8 bases, with 17 bases lying between them. The CDR3 is made up of 12 amino acids. Germline assignment: CDR1 SQVTM and CDR2 ANQGSEA.

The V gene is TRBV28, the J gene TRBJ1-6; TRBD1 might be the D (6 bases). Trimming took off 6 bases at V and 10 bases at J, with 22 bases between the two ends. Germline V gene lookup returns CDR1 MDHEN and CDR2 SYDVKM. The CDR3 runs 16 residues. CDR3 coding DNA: TGTGCCAGCAGACCAACAGCCCAGGGGTTAAGATCACCCCTCCACTTT. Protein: CASRPTAQGLRSPLHF.

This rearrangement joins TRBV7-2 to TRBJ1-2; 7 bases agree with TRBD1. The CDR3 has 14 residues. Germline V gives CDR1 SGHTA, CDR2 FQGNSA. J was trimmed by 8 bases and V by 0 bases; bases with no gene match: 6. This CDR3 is CASSLARDSRGYTF. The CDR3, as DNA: TGTGCCAGCAGCTTAGCCCGGGACAGTAGGGGCTACACCTTC.

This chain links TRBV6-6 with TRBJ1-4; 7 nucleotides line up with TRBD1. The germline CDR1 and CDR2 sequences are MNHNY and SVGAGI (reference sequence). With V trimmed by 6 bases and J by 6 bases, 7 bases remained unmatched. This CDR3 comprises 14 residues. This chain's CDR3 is CASSIDRVDEKLFF. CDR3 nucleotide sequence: TGTGCCAGCAGCATCGACAGGGTCGATGAAAAACTGTTTTTT.

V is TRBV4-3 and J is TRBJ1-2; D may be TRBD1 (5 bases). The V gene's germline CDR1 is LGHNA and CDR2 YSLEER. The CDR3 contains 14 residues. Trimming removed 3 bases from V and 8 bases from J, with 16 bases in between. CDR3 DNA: TGCGCCAGCAGCCAGGAGCTATGGGGCGGAGGCTACACCTTC. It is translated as CASSQELWGGGYTF.

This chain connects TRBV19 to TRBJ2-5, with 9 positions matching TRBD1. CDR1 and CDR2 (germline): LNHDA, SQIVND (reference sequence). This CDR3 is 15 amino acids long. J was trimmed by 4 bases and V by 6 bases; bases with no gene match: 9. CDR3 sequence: CASSRTGGGRETQYF. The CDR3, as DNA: TGTGCCAGTAGCCGAACAGGGGGCGGACGAGAGACCCAGTACTTC.

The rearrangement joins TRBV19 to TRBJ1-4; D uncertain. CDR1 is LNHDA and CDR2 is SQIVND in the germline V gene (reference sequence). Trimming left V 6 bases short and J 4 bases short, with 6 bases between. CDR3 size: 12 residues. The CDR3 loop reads CASSQNNEKLFF. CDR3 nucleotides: TGTGCCAGTAGCCAGAATAATGAAAAACTGTTTTTT.